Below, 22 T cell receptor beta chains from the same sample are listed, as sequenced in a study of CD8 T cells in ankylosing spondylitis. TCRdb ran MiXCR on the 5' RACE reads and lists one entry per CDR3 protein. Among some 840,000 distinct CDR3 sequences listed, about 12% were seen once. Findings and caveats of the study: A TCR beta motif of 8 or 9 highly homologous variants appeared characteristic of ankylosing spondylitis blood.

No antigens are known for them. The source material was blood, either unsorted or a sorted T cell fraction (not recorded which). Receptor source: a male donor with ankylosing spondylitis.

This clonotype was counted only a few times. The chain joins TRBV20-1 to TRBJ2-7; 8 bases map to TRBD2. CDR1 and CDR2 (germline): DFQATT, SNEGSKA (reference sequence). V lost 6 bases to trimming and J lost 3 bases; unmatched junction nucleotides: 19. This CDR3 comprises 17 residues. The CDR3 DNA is TGCAGTGCCGTTGGACGGGGAGGACTAGCCAATTTCTACGAGCAGTACTTC. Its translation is CSAVGRGGLANFYEQYF.

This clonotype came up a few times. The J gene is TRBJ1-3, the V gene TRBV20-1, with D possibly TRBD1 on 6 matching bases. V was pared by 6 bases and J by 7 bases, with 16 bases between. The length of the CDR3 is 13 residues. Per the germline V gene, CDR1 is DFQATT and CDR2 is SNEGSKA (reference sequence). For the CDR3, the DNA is TGCAGTGCAAATGACAGGCGACTCAACACCATATATTTT. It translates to CSANDRRLNTIYF.

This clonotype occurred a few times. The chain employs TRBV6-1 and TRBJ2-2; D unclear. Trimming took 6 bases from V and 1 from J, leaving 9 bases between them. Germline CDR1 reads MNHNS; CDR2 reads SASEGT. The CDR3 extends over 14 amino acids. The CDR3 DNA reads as TGTGCCAGCAGGCGAGAGGAGAACACCGGGGAGCTGTTTTTT. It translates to CASRREENTGELFF.

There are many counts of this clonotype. The CDR3 region is CASSLDGVDGYTF. CDR3 sequence (DNA): TGTGCCAGCAGCTTAGACGGGGTGGATGGCTACACCTTC. The V and J genes are TRBV7-2 and TRBJ1-2; D remains unclear. This CDR3 region has 13 residues. Germline values: CDR1 SGHTA, CDR2 FQGNSA. Trimming cost V 1 base and J 6 bases, with 9 bases left between them.

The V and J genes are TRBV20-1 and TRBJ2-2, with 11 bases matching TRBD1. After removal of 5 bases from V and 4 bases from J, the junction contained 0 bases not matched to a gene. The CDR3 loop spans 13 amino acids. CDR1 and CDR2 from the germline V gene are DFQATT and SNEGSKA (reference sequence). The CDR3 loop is CSAGTGGTGELFF. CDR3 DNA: TGCAGTGCTGGGACAGGGGGCACCGGGGAGCTGTTTTTT.

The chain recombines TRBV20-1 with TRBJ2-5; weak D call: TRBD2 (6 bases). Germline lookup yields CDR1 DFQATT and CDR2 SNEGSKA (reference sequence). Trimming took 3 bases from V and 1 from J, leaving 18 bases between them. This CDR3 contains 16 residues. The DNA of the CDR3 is TGCAGTGCTAGCGTATTGAGGGAGGCCTTCCAAGAGACCCAGTACTTC. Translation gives CSASVLREAFQETQYF.

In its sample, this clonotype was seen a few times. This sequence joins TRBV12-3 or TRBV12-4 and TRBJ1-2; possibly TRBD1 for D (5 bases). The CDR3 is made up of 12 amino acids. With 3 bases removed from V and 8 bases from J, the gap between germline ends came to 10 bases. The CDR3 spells CASSFRAVGYTF. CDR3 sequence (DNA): TGTGCCAGCAGTTTCAGGGCGGTAGGCTACACCTTC.

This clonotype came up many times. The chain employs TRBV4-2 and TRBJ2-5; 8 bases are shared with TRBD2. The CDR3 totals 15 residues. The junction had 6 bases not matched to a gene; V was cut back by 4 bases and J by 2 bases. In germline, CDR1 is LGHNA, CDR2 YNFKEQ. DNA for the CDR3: TGTGCCAGCAGCCCAGGACTAGCTGGGCAAGAGACCCAGTACTTC. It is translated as CASSPGLAGQETQYF.

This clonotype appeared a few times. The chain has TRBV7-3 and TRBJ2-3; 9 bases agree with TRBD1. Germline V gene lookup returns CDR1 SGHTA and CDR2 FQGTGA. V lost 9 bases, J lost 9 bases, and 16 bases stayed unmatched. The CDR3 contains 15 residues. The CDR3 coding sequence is TGTGCCAGTAGCGGACAGGGGCGAGGGATAGGAACGCAGTATTTT. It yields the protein CASSGQGRGIGTQYF.

DNA of the CDR3: TGTGCCAGCTCACGAGATTTTGACGCGAACACCGGGGAGCTGTTTTTT. It is translated as CASSRDFDANTGELFF. The chain uses TRBV18 and TRBJ2-2; the D is unclear. Germline-derived CDR1 and CDR2 are KGHSH and LQKENI. This CDR3 is 16 amino acids long. Trimming removed 4 bases at V and 0 bases at J, with 12 bases between.

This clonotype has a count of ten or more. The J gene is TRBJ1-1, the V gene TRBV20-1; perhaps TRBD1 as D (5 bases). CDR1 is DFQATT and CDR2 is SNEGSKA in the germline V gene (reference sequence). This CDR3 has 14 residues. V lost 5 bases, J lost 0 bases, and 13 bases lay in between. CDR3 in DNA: TGCAGTGCTCGCTCCGGGACTCTGAACACTGAAGCTTTCTTT. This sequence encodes CSARSGTLNTEAFF.

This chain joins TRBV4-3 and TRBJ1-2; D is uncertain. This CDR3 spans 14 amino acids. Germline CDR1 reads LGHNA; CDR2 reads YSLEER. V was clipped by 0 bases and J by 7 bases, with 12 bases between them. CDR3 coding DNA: TGCGCCAGCAGCCAAGATAACGATGCGGTTGGCTACACCTTC. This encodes CASSQDNDAVGYTF.

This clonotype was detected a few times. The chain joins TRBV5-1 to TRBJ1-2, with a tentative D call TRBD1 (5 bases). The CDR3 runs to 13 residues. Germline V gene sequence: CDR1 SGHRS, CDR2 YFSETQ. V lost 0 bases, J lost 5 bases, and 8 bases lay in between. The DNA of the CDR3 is TGCGCCAGCAGCTTGGAGGGACCATATGGCTACACCTTC. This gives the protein CASSLEGPYGYTF.

This chain's CDR3 is CASQGLAGADTQYF. The DNA for the CDR3 is TGTGCCAGCCAAGGACTAGCGGGGGCAGATACGCAGTATTTT. This chain links TRBV12-3 or TRBV12-4 with TRBJ2-3; 13 bases align to TRBD2. This CDR3 has 14 amino acids. J gave up 4 bases and V 8 bases, and 3 bases lay outside the gene matches.

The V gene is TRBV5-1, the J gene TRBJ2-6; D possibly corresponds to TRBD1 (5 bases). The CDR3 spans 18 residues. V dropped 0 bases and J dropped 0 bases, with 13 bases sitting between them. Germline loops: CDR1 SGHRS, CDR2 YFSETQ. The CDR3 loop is CASSLASRGFSGANVLTF. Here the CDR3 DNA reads TGCGCCAGCAGCTTGGCCTCAAGGGGATTCTCTGGGGCCAACGTCCTGACTTTC.

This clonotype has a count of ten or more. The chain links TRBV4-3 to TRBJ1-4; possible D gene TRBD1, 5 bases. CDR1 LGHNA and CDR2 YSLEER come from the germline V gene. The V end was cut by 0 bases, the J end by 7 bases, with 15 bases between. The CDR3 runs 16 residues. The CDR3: CASSQDGTAAGEKLFF. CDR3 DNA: TGCGCCAGCAGCCAAGATGGGACGGCGGCAGGTGAAAAACTGTTTTTT.

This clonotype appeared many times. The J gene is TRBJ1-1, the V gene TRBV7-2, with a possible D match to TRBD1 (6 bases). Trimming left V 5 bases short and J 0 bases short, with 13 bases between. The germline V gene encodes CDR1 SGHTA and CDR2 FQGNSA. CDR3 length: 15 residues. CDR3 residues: CASSPGTFLNTEAFF. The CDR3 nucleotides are TGTGCCAGCAGCCCAGGGACATTTCTGAACACTGAAGCTTTCTTT.

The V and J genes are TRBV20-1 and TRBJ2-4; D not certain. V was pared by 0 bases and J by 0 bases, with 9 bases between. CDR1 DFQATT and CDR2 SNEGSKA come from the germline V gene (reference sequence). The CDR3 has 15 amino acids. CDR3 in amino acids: CSARDWGLAKNIQYF. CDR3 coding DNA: TGCAGTGCTAGAGATTGGGGATTAGCCAAAAACATTCAGTACTTC.

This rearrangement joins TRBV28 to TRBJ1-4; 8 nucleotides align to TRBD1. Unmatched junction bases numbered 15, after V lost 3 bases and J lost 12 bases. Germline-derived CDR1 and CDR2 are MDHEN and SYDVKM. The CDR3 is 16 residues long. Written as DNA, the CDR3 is TGTGCCAGCAGTTTGCCGACCGGGACAGGTCCAGGACAACTGTTTTTT. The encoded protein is CASSLPTGTGPGQLFF.

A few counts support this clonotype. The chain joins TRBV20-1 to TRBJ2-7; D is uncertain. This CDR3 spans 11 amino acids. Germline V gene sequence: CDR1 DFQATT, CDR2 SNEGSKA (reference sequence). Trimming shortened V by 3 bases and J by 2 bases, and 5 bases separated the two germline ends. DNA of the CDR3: TGCAGTGCTAGTTTAGCCTACGAGCAGTACTTC. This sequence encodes CSASLAYEQYF.

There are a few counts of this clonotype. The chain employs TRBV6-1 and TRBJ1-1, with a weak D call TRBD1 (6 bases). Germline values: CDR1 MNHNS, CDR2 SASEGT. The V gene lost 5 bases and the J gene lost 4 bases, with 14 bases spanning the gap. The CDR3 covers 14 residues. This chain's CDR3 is CASSRTGPSTEAFF. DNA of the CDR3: TGTGCCAGCAGTAGAACAGGGCCCTCCACTGAAGCTTTCTTT.

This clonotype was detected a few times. The CDR3 DNA is TGTGCCAGCAGACGCTCTAGCGGGAGGTTCACCGGGGAGCTGTTTTTT. This encodes CASRRSSGRFTGELFF. This chain uses TRBV4-2 with TRBJ2-2; 11 nucleotides agree with TRBD2. The CDR3 is 16 residues long. With 6 bases clipped from V and 4 bases from J, the junction kept 7 bases outside the gene matches. CDR1 LGHNA and CDR2 YNFKEQ come from the germline V gene.